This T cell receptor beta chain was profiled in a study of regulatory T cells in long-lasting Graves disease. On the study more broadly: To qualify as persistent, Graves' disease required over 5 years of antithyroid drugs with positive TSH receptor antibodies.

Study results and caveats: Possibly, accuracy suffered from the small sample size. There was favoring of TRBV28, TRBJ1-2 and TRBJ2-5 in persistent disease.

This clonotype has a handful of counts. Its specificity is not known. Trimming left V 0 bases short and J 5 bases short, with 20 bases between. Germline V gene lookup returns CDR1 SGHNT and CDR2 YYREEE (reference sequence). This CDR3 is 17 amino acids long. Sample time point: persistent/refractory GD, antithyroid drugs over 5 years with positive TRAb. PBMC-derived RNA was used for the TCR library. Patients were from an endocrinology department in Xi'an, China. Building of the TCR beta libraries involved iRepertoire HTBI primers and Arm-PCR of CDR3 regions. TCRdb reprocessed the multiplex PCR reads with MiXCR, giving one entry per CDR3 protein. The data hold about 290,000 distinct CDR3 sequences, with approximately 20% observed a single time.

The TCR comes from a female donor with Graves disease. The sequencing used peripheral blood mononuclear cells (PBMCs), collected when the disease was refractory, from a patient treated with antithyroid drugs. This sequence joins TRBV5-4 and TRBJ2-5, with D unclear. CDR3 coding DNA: TGTGCCAGCAGCTTGGTTTTGTGGGGAACATCCGACGAGACCCAGTACTTC. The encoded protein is CASSLVLWGTSDETQYF.